This T cell receptor beta chain was sequenced during a study of CD8 T cells in Susac syndrome. The RNA input was about 0.5 to 1 ug, and it was reverse transcribed with random hexamers. In TCRdb, the immunoSEQ multiplex PCR reads were re-called with MiXCR into one record per CDR3 protein. The repertoire holds 95,000 to 150,000 distinct CDR3 sequences, with around 94% as singletons. From germline, CDR1 is SNHLY and CDR2 FYNNEI. The CDR3 extends over 13 amino acids. V lost 5 bases to trimming and J lost 2 bases, with 10 bases between them. The sequence was collected from a human donor with Susac syndrome. V is TRBV2 and J is TRBJ2-7, with a possible D match to TRBD1 (6 bases). Sequenced: CD8+ T cells from PBMCs. The CDR3, as DNA: TGTGCCAGCAGTACACAGGGCACCTACGAGCAGTACTTC. Translating gives CASSTQGTYEQYF.